The 32 T cell receptor beta chains below come from one sample, sequenced in a study of shared clonotypes between healthy human individuals. This table comes from immunoSEQ multiplex PCR, and its TCRdb copy is limited to in-frame clones, with some not included. The repertoire holds around 2.3 million clones, approximately 96% seen once, with 0.1% to 0.15% in the top ten. The sample taken for sequencing was naive CD4+ T cells sorted from blood. Subset indicated: CD45RA+ positively selected. Every receptor here comes from a young man in good health.

This clone was seen a single time. Other nucleotide sequences from this sample produce the same CDR3. The chain is built from TRBV10-1 and TRBJ2-2, with D unresolved. Germline-derived CDR1 and CDR2 are WNHNN and SYGVQD (reference sequence). Trimming shortened V by 2 bases and J by 5 bases, and 6 bases separated the two germline ends. This CDR3 region has 13 residues. The CDR3 nucleotides are TGCGCCAGCAGTGAGAGGGTTACCGGGGAGCTGTTTTTT. Its translation: CASSERVTGELFF.

The rearrangement links TRBV2 to TRBJ2-2; 9 bases fit TRBD2. Germline V gene lookup returns CDR1 SNHLY and CDR2 FYNNEI. This CDR3 spans 16 amino acids. V shed 4 bases, J shed 6 bases, and the junction held 9 bases outside the gene matches. The CDR3 loop is CASSVAGGPAPGELFF. DNA for the CDR3: TGTGCCAGCAGTGTCGCGGGGGGGCCGGCCCCCGGGGAGCTGTTTTTT.

The CDR3 sequence is CASRPSGGNTGELFF. The CDR3 nucleotides are TGTGCCAGCAGGCCTAGCGGGGGGAACACCGGGGAGCTGTTTTTT. This chain joins TRBV7-2 and TRBJ2-2; 10 bases are shared with TRBD2. The CDR3 consists of 15 residues. Per germline, CDR1 SGHTA and CDR2 FQGNSA. The trim removed 6 bases at V and 1 base at J, leaving 2 bases unmatched.

The V gene is TRBV19, the J gene TRBJ1-2, with D possibly matching TRBD1 (6 bases). The CDR3 covers 15 residues. From germline, CDR1 is LNHDA and CDR2 SQIVND (reference sequence). V shed 7 bases and J shed 0 bases, with 15 bases lying between them. The CDR3 nucleotides are TGTGCCAGTACCCCTCAGGGGACGTCTAACTATGGCTACACCTTC. This codes for CASTPQGTSNYGYTF.

CDR3 sequence (DNA): TGTGCCAGCAGTGAAGCACGGCCGACAGCGTATAATTCACCCCTCCACTTT. Its protein product is CASSEARPTAYNSPLHF. The J gene is TRBJ1-6, the V gene TRBV2, with D possibly TRBD1 on 5 matching bases. V lost 0 bases, J lost 4 bases, and 13 bases lay in between. The CDR3 length is 17 residues. CDR1 and CDR2 from the germline V gene are SNHLY and FYNNEI.

In nucleotides, the CDR3 is TGTGCCAGCCCCCCAAAGGTACAAAAACTGTTTTTT. It yields the protein CASPPKVQKLFF. This chain links TRBV11-1 with TRBJ1-4; no reliable D call. CDR1 SGHAT and CDR2 FQDESV come from the germline V gene (reference sequence). Trimming removed 8 bases at V and 9 bases at J, with 13 bases between. There are 12 residues in the CDR3.

The rearrangement links TRBV18 to TRBJ1-1, with D unclear. Trimming left V 6 bases short and J 7 bases short, with 9 bases between. The length of the CDR3 is 11 residues. Germline CDR1 is KGHSH and CDR2 is LQKENI. The CDR3 protein is CASSELREAFF. The CDR3, as DNA: TGTGCCAGCTCTGAGCTCCGTGAAGCTTTCTTT. Complete variable domain (other parts from reference TRBV18 and TRBJ1-1): NAGVMQNPRHLVRRRGQEARLRCSPMKGHSHVYWYRQLPEEGLKFMVYLQKENIIDESGMPKERFSAEFPKEGPSILRIQQVVRGDSAAYFCASSELREAFFGQGTRLTVV.

This clone was found once. The CDR3 bases are TGTGCCAGCAGCACCCGTACAGGGGAGCTGTTTTTT. It codes for CASSTRTGELFF. This chain links TRBV13 with TRBJ2-2; D gene unclear. The germline V gene has CDR1 PRHDT and CDR2 FYEKMQ (reference sequence). The V gene lost 5 bases and the J gene lost 8 bases, with 9 bases spanning the gap. There are 12 residues in the CDR3.

The V gene is TRBV2, the J gene TRBJ1-4; possibly TRBD1 for D (5 bases). CDR3 length: 12 residues. Germline assignment: CDR1 SNHLY and CDR2 FYNNEI. Trimming took off 5 bases at V and 7 bases at J, with 8 bases between the two ends. The CDR3 sequence is CASSQGREKLFF. CDR3 nucleotides: TGTGCCAGCAGTCAGGGACGTGAAAAACTGTTTTTT.

This rearrangement joins TRBV11-2 to TRBJ2-7, with D uncertain. There are 15 residues in the CDR3. From germline, CDR1 is SGHAT and CDR2 FQNNGV. Trimming took off 3 bases at V and 1 base at J, with 13 bases between the two ends. CDR3 DNA sequence: TGTGCCAGCAGCTTTAGTGGAGCTCTGTCCTACGAGCAGTACTTC. Protein product: CASSFSGALSYEQYF.

This clone turned up a few times. The J gene is TRBJ1-1, the V gene TRBV9; a weak D match, TRBD1 (5 bases). CDR3 length: 16 residues. CDR1 and CDR2 from the germline V gene are SGDLS and YYNGEE. V lost 3 bases and J 6 bases, leaving 21 bases between the germline ends. CDR3 DNA sequence: TGTGCCAGCAGCGCAGGCCTAGGGGTGTTAGGCGCTGAAGCTTTCTTT. Its protein is CASSAGLGVLGAEAFF.

The chain carries TRBV7-2 and TRBJ1-5; 9 bases map to TRBD1. V lost 1 base to trimming and J lost 5 bases; unmatched junction nucleotides: 3. Germline V CDR1 and CDR2: SGHTA, FQGNSA. The CDR3 is made up of 15 amino acids. In DNA, the CDR3 is TGTGCCAGCAGCTTAGGGACAGGGGAACATCAGCCCCAGCATTTT. Protein product: CASSLGTGEHQPQHF.

This clone was counted once. This chain links TRBV9 with TRBJ2-2, with D possibly being TRBD1 (6 bases). V shed 2 bases and J shed 0 bases, with 11 bases lying between them. This CDR3 contains 16 residues. Germline CDR1 reads SGDLS; CDR2 reads YYNGEE. The CDR3 bases are TGTGCCAGCAGCGTCACCGGGACAACGAACACCGGGGAGCTGTTTTTT. Translation gives CASSVTGTTNTGELFF.

As to this clone: Other DNA sequences within the sample encode an identical CDR3. This chain connects TRBV2 to TRBJ2-7; TRBD1 matches 10 bases. J gave up 1 base and V 6 bases, and 3 bases lay outside the gene matches. Germline V gene sequence: CDR1 SNHLY, CDR2 FYNNEI. The CDR3 is 14 residues long. CDR3 sequence (DNA): TGTGCCAGCAGGGGACAGGGGCCTTCCTACGAGCAGTACTTC. Its protein is CASRGQGPSYEQYF.

V usage is TRBV19 and J usage is TRBJ2-7; the match to TRBD1 covers 9 bases. The CDR3 sequence is 14 residues long. The V and J ends lost 7 bases and 5 bases, in that order; junction bases with no gene match: 9. CDR1 is LNHDA and CDR2 is SQIVND in the germline V gene (reference sequence). CDR3 protein: CASITGTGFDEQYF. The CDR3 DNA reads as TGTGCCAGTATCACCGGGACAGGGTTCGACGAGCAGTACTTC.

Only one count was recorded for this clone. CDR3 in amino acids: CAWSAVPGELFF. As DNA, the CDR3 is TGTGCCTGGAGTGCAGTACCCGGGGAGCTGTTTTTT. V is TRBV30 and J is TRBJ2-2; D remains ambiguous. Germline CDR1 reads GTSNPN; CDR2 reads SVGIG (reference sequence). This CDR3 has 12 residues. Between the trimmed V and J ends, which lost 1 base and 6 bases, there was a span of 6 bases.

The V gene is TRBV7-8, the J gene TRBJ1-6, with TRBD1 identical over 7 bases. V shed 4 bases and J 3 bases; nucleotides not matched to a gene: 12. The CDR3 has 18 residues. The germline V gene encodes CDR1 SGHVS and CDR2 FQNEAQ. CDR3 region: CASSSDRDRRNYNSPLHF. In DNA form, the CDR3 reads TGTGCCAGCAGCTCGGACCGGGACAGAAGAAACTATAATTCACCCCTCCACTTT.

This rearrangement joins TRBV19 to TRBJ2-7, with D hard to call. The CDR3 loop spans 14 amino acids. CDR1 is LNHDA, CDR2 SQIVND, per germline (reference sequence). Trimming shortened V by 5 bases and J by 5 bases, and 16 bases separated the two germline ends. As DNA, the CDR3 is TGTGCCAGTAGTGATACAGCGATGCCTAACGAGCAGTACTTC. This gives the protein CASSDTAMPNEQYF.

The chain carries TRBV2 and TRBJ1-4; possible D gene TRBD1, 5 bases. The CDR3 consists of 12 residues. CDR1 is SNHLY and CDR2 is FYNNEI in the germline V gene. The ends were cut back, 6 bases at V and 3 bases at J, with 5 bases in the middle. The CDR3 nucleotides are TGTGCCAGCAGGACAGCTAATGAAAAACTGTTTTTT. Its protein product is CASRTANEKLFF.

V usage is TRBV5-8 and J usage is TRBJ2-2; 9 bases align to TRBD1. This CDR3 comprises 16 residues. Germline V gene data show CDR1 as SGHTS and CDR2 as YDEGEE. Unmatched junction bases numbered 8, after V lost 4 bases and J lost 4 bases. The CDR3 DNA reads TGTGCCAGCAGCAGCGGGACAGGGTTGAGCACCGGGGAGCTGTTTTTT. This translates into CASSSGTGLSTGELFF. Variable domain in full (rest from reference TRBV5-8 and TRBJ2-2): EAGVTQSPTHLIKTRGQQATLRCSPISGHTSVYWYQQALGLGLQFLLWYDEGEERNRGNFPPRFSGRQFPNYSSELNVNALELEDSALYLCASSSGTGLSTGELFFGEGSRLTVL.

This sequence joins TRBV7-3 and TRBJ2-6; D is unresolved. The CDR3 runs to 15 residues. The V gene's germline CDR1 is SGHTA and CDR2 FQGTGA. Trimming pared 4 bases from V and 0 bases from J, leaving 7 bases between. The CDR3 loop is CASSSRLSGANVLTF. CDR3 nucleotides: TGTGCCAGCAGCTCCCGACTCTCTGGGGCCAACGTCCTGACTTTC.

This chain links TRBV7-2 with TRBJ2-7; D possibly corresponds to TRBD1 (6 bases). The CDR3 runs 12 residues. Germline CDR1 and CDR2: SGHTA and FQGNSA. The V end lost 5 bases, the J end lost 7 bases, and 12 bases lay between the germline ends. CDR3 DNA: TGTGCCAGCAGCCTTAAGGGGGTTGAGCAGTACTTC. Protein: CASSLKGVEQYF.

The V gene is TRBV7-9, the J gene TRBJ2-7; TRBD1 or TRBD2 may be the D gene (5 bases each). TRBJ2-5 explains the end of the DNA better; the J call may be wrong. The length of the CDR3 is 13 residues. From germline, CDR1 is SEHNR and CDR2 FQNEAQ (reference sequence). For the CDR3, the DNA is TGTGCCAGCAGCACCGGGACGGTGAAGACCCAGTACTTC. Its translation is CASSTGTVKTQYF.

DNA of the CDR3: TGTGCCAGCAGTGAACCAGCGGGTAACACAGATACGCAGTATTTT. Translating it yields CASSEPAGNTDTQYF. This chain joins TRBV6-1 and TRBJ2-3, with D possibly being TRBD2 (6 bases). The V end lost 2 bases, the J end lost 2 bases, and 11 bases lay between the germline ends. CDR3 length: 15 amino acids. Germline V gene sequence: CDR1 MNHNS, CDR2 SASEGT.

The chain recombines TRBV10-3 with TRBJ2-1; 12 nucleotides align to TRBD2. J was trimmed by 0 bases and V by 2 bases; bases with no gene match: 5. This CDR3 contains 18 residues. In germline, CDR1 is ENHRY, CDR2 SYGVKD. The CDR3: CAISEAKTSGSSYNEQFF. CDR3 coding DNA: TGTGCCATCAGTGAGGCTAAGACTAGCGGGAGCTCCTACAATGAGCAGTTCTTC.

CDR3 sequence (DNA): TGTGCCAGCTCCGGGACAGGGAGGATTGGCTACACCTTC. As protein: CASSGTGRIGYTF. The gene calls are TRBV18 and TRBJ1-2; 9 bases match TRBD1. The CDR3 is 13 residues long. Per germline, CDR1 KGHSH and CDR2 LQKENI. The V gene end was trimmed by 6 bases and the J gene end by 7 bases; junction bases not matched to a gene: 6.

This rearrangement joins TRBV6-1 to TRBJ1-5, with D maybe TRBD1 (6 bases). Trimming pared 1 base from V and 10 bases from J, leaving 14 bases between. This CDR3 is built from 14 residues. Per the germline V gene, CDR1 is MNHNS and CDR2 is SASEGT. The CDR3 DNA reads as TGTGCCAGCAGTGAAGTCGGACAGAATCCCCCCCAGCATTTT. Protein: CASSEVGQNPPQHF.

For this clone: Additional DNA sequences in this sample encode the identical CDR3. This chain links TRBV10-3 with TRBJ2-7, with 10 bases identical to TRBD2. V lost 4 bases to trimming and J lost 4 bases; unmatched junction nucleotides: 4. The CDR3 extends over 14 amino acids. Germline values: CDR1 ENHRY, CDR2 SYGVKD. The CDR3 loop reads CAISGLAGEYEQYF. CDR3 DNA sequence: TGTGCCATCAGTGGGCTAGCGGGAGAGTACGAGCAGTACTTC.

The J gene is TRBJ2-5, the V gene TRBV7-9; D possibly corresponds to TRBD2 (6 bases). The CDR3 consists of 15 residues. The germline V gene has CDR1 SEHNR and CDR2 FQNEAQ (reference sequence). V was clipped by 5 bases and J by 4 bases, with 17 bases between them. CDR3 residues: CASSLGTPRPETQYF. The CDR3, as DNA: TGTGCCAGCAGCCTCGGGACTCCAAGACCAGAGACCCAGTACTTC.

The V and J genes are TRBV7-6 and TRBJ1-2; D is perhaps TRBD1 (6 bases). The CDR3 runs 16 residues. Trimming cost V 0 bases and J 6 bases, with 17 bases left between them. Germline loops: CDR1 SGHVS, CDR2 FNYEAQ. The CDR3: CASSLALAGARDGYTF. CDR3 sequence (DNA): TGTGCCAGCAGCTTAGCGCTGGCAGGGGCCCGAGATGGCTACACCTTC.

This clone was observed a single time. The DNA of the CDR3 is TGTGCCAGCACTCCGGGGACTGAAGCTTTCTTT. This sequence encodes CASTPGTEAFF. The chain recombines TRBV5-6 with TRBJ1-1, with D unresolved. The CDR3 is 11 amino acids. Looked up from germline, CDR1 is SGHDT and CDR2 is YYEEEE. V was clipped by 6 bases and J by 5 bases, with 8 bases between them. Using reference TRBV5-6 and TRBJ1-1 for the parts outside the CDR3, the full variable domain is DAGVTQSPTHLIKTRGQQVTLRCSPKSGHDTVSWYQQALGQGPQFIFQYYEEEERQRGNFPDRFSGHQFPNYSSELNVNALLLGDSALYLCASTPGTEAFFGQGTRLTVV.

Comments on this clone: This same CDR3 is encoded by further DNA sequences in the sample. The chain links TRBV5-1 to TRBJ2-7; TRBD1 agrees at 8 bases. Germline loops: CDR1 SGHRS, CDR2 YFSETQ. V gave up 4 bases and J gave up 4 bases; unmatched junction bases: 4. This CDR3 has 13 amino acids. CDR3 bases: TGCGCCAGCAGCGCCGGGACAGGTTACGAGCAGTACTTC. Translation: CASSAGTGYEQYF.